This entry describes one TCR beta chain. The data were obtained in a study of blood T cell repertoires in COVID-19. Background on the study: Sites across the United States, Italy and Spain contributed samples from acute and convalescent COVID-19. The cDNA or gDNA used as material had been derived from T cells, B-cell-depleted T cells, or PBMCs.

There are 13 residues in the CDR3. Germline loops: CDR1 SGHRS, CDR2 YFSETQ. V lost 7 bases, J lost 5 bases, and 8 bases stayed unmatched. Per the study methods: Counts of nucleated cells, estimated from reference gene primer amplification, were obtained. TCRdb keeps only in-frame clones here, not all; method: immunoSEQ multiplex PCR. The D gene and trimming were derived from the DNA, and the V and J assignments and clone size from that table. The table includes 40,000 to 50,000 clones, 86% detected once. The sequenced sample was peripheral blood. This clonotype was obtained from a man in his 70s with acute or convalescent COVID-19. J is TRBJ2-5 and V is TRBV5-1; 7 bases agree with TRBD2. CDR3 in amino acids: CASGGTIGETQYF. CDR3 bases: TGCGCCAGCGGAGGGACTATAGGGGAGACCCAGTACTTC.